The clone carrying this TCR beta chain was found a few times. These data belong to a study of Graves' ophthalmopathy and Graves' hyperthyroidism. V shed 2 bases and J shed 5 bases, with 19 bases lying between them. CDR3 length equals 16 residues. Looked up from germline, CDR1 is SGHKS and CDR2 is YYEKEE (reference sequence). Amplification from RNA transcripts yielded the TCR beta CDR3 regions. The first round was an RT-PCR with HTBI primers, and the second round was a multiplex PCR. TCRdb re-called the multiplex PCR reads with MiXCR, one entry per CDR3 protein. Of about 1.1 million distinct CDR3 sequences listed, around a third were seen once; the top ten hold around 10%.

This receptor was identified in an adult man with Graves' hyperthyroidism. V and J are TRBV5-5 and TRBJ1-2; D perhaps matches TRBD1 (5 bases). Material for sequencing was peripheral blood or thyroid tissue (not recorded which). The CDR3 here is CASSLDSANPWYGYTF. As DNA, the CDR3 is TGTGCCAGCAGCTTAGACAGCGCCAACCCTTGGTATGGCTACACCTTC.